This TCR beta chain originates from a study of blood T cell repertoires in COVID-19. The CDR3 has 15 residues. Trimming removed 0 bases from V and 1 base from J, with 8 bases in between. Germline assignment: CDR1 SGHRS and CDR2 YFSETQ. The data were produced by immunoSEQ multiplex PCR, yet TCRdb's version contains in-frame clones alone and is incomplete. The sample yields approximately 180,000 clones, approximately 90% seen once. This receptor was identified in a human donor in a cohort sampled during active COVID-19. Sequenced input: peripheral blood. The V and J genes are TRBV5-1 and TRBJ1-5; D unresolved. CDR3 residues: CASSLASGSNQPQHF. DNA for the CDR3: TGCGCCAGCAGCTTGGCTTCCGGGAGCAATCAGCCCCAGCATTTT.